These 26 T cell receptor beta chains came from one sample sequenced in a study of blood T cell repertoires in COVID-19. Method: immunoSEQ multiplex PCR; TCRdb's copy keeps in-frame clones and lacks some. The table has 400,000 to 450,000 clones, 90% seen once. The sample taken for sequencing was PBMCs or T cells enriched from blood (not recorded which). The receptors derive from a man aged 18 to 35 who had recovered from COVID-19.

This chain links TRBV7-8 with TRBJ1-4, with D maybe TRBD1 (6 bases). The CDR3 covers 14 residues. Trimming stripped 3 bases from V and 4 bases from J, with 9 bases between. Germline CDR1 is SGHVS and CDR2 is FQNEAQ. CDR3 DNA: TGTGCCAGCAGCTTGGACAGTAATAATGAAAAACTGTTTTTT. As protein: CASSLDSNNEKLFF.

The CDR3 DNA reads TGTGCCAGTAGTAACAGAAACACCGGGGAGCTGTTTTTT. As protein: CASSNRNTGELFF. The V call is TRBV19, the J call TRBJ2-2; D uncertain. The CDR3 contains 13 residues. Germline V CDR1 and CDR2: LNHDA, SQIVND (reference sequence). The V end lost 4 bases, the J end lost 2 bases, and 5 bases lay between the germline ends.

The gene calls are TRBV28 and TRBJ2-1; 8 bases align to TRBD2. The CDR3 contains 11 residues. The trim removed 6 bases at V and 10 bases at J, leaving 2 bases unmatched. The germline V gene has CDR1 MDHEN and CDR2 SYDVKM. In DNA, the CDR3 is TGTGCCAGCAGGTTAGCGGGAGAGCAGTTCTTC. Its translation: CASRLAGEQFF.

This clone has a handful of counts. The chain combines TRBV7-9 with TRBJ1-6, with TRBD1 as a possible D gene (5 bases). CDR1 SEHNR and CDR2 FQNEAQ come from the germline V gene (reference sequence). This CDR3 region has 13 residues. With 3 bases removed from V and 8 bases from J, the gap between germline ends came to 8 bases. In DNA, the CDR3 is TGTGCCAGCAGCTTGACAGTGGATTCACCCCTCCACTTT. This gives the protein CASSLTVDSPLHF.

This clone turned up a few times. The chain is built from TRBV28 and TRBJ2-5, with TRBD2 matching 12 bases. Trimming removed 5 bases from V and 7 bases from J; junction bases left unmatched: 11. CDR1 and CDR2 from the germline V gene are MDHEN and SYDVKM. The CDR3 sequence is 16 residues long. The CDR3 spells CASSPLTSGRVGTQYF. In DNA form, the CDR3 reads TGTGCCAGCAGTCCCCTGACTAGCGGGAGAGTCGGGACCCAGTACTTC.

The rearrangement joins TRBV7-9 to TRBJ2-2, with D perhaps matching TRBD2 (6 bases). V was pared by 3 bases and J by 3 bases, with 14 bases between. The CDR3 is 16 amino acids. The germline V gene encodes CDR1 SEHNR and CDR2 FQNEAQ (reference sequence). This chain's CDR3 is CASSFSGGSDTGELFF. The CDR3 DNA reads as TGTGCCAGCAGCTTCAGTGGAGGGTCCGACACCGGGGAGCTGTTTTTT.

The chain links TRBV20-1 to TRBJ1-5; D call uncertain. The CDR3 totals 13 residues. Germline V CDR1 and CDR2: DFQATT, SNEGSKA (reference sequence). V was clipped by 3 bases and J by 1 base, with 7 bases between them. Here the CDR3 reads CSASVGSNQPQHF. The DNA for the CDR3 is TGCAGTGCTAGTGTGGGCAGCAATCAGCCCCAGCATTTT.

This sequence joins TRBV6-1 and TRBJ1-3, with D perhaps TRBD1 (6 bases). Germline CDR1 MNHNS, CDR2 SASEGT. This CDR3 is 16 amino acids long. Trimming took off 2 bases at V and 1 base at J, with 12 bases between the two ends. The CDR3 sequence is CASSELRGLSGNTIYF. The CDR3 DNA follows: TGTGCCAGCAGTGAATTGCGGGGGCTGTCTGGAAACACCATATATTTT.

CDR3 sequence (DNA): TGCGCCAGCCGGGACAGCCCTAGCACAGATACGCAGTATTTT. Encoded protein: CASRDSPSTDTQYF. This sequence joins TRBV5-1 and TRBJ2-3, with 7 bases fitting TRBD1. The CDR3 has 14 residues. Germline V gene sequence: CDR1 SGHRS, CDR2 YFSETQ. V dropped 7 bases and J dropped 0; count of bases not matched to a gene: 5. The complete variable domain, with remaining parts taken from reference TRBV5-1 and TRBJ2-3, reads KAGVTQTPRYLIKTRGQQVTLSCSPISGHRSVSWYQQTPGQGLQFLFEYFSETQRNKGNFPGRFSGRQFSNSRSEMNVSTLELGDSALYLCASRDSPSTDTQYFGPGTRLTVL.

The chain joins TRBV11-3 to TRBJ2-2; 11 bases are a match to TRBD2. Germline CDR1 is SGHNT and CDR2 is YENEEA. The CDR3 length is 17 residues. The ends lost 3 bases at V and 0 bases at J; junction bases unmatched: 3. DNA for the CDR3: TGTGCCAGCAGCTTGACTAGCGGGACCACGAACACCGGGGAGCTGTTTTTT. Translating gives CASSLTSGTTNTGELFF.

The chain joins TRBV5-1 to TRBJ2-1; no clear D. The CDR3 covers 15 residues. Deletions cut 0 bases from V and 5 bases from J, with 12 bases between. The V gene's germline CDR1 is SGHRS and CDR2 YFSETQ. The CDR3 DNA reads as TGCGCCAGCAGCTTGGTCGTAAGTCCAGACAATGAGCAGTTCTTC. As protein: CASSLVVSPDNEQFF.

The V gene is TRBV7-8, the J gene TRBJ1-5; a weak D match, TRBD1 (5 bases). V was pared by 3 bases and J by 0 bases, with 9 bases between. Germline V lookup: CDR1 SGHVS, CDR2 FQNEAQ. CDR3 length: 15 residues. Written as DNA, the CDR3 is TGTGCCAGCAGCTTGGACATATCTAGCAATCAGCCCCAGCATTTT. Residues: CASSLDISSNQPQHF.

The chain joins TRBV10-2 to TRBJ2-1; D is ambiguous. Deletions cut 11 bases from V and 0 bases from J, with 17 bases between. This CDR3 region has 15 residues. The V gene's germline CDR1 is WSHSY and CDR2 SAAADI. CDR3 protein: CADSLAFTSYNEQFF. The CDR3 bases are TGCGCCGACTCCTTGGCATTCACCTCCTACAATGAGCAGTTCTTC.

CDR3 protein: CASSLDYRGTIYF. In DNA, the CDR3 is TGTGCCAGCAGTTTAGATTACCGGGGCACCATATATTTT. The chain uses TRBV28 and TRBJ1-3; D uncertain. The length of the CDR3 is 13 residues. Germline V lookup: CDR1 MDHEN, CDR2 SYDVKM. V was clipped by 2 bases and J by 9 bases, with 11 bases between them.

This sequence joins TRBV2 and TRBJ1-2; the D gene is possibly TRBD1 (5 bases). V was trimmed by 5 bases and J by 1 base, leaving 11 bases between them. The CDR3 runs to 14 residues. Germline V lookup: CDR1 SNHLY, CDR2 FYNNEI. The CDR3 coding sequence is TGTGCCAGCAGTTTTGACAGTTTTAACTATGGCTACACCTTC. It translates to CASSFDSFNYGYTF.

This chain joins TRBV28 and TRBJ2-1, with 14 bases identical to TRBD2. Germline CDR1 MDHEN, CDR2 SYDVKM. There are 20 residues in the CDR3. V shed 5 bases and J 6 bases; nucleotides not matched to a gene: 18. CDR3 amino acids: CASSQLSPGLAGERVNEQFF. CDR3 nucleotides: TGTGCCAGCAGTCAGCTATCCCCGGGACTAGCGGGAGAGAGGGTCAATGAGCAGTTCTTC.

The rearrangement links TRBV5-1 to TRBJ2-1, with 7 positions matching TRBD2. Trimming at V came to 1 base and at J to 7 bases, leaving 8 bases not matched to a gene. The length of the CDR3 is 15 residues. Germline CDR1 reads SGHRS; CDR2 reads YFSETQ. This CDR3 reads CASSLSRGVRNEQFF. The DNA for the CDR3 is TGCGCCAGCAGCTTGTCTCGGGGGGTCCGAAATGAGCAGTTCTTC.

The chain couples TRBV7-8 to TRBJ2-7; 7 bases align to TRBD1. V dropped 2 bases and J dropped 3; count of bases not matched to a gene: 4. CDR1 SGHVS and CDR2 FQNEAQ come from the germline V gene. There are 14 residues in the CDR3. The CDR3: CASSLTGVSYEQYF. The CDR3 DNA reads TGTGCCAGCAGCTTAACAGGGGTTAGCTACGAGCAGTACTTC.

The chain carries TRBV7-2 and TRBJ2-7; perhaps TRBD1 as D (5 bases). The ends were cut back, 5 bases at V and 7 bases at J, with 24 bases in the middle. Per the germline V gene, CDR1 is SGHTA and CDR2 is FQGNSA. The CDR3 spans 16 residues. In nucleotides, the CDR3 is TGTGCCAGCAGCCCCGAGCAGGGTAGGATTCCTATGGAGCAGTACTTC. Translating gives CASSPEQGRIPMEQYF.

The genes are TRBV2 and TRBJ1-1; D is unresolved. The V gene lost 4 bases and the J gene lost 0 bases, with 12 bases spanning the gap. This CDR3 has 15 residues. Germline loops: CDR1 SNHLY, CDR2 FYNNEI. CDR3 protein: CASSVRRLMNTEAFF. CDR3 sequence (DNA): TGTGCCAGCAGTGTTCGCCGCCTAATGAACACTGAAGCTTTCTTT.

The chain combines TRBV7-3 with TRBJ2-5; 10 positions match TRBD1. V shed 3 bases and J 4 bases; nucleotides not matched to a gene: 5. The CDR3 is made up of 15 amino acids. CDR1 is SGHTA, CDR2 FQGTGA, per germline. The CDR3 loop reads CASSLTGGGRETQYF. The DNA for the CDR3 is TGTGCCAGCAGCTTGACAGGGGGCGGGCGAGAGACCCAGTACTTC.

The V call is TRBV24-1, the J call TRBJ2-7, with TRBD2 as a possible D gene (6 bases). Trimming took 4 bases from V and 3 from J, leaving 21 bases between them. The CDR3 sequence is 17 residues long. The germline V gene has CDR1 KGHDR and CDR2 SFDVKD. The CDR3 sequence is CATSESGSGGRDYEQYF. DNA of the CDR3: TGTGCCACCAGTGAGTCTGGTAGCGGAGGTAGAGACTACGAGCAGTACTTC.

For the CDR3, the DNA is TGCAGCGTTTCTCGTTCGGGGATCGGTGGCACTGAAGCTTTCTTT. The encoded protein is CSVSRSGIGGTEAFF. This chain connects TRBV29-1 to TRBJ1-1, with no clear D. The V gene lost 5 bases and the J gene lost 4 bases, with 20 bases spanning the gap. CDR1 and CDR2 from the germline V gene are SQVTM and ANQGSEA. This CDR3 has 15 residues.

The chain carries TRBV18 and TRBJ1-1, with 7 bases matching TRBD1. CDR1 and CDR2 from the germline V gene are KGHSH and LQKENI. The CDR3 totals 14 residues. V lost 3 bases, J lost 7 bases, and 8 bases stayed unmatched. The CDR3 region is CASSPDRVAGEAFF. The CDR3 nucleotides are TGTGCCAGCTCACCCGACAGGGTTGCGGGTGAAGCTTTCTTT.

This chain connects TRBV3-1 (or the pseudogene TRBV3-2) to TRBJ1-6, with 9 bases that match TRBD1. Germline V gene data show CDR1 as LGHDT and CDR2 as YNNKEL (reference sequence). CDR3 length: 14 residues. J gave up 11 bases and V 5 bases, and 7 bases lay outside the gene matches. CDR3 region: CASSYRGPVAPLHF. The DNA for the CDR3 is TGTGCCAGCAGCTACAGGGGGCCGGTGGCACCCCTCCACTTT.

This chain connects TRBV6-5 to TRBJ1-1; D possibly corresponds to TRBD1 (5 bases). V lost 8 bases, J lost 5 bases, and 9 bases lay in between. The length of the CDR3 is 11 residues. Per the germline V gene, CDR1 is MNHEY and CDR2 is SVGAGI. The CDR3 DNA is TGTGCCAGCGGTCAGGGAACTGAAGCTTTCTTT. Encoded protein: CASGQGTEAFF.